These T cell receptor beta chains were read from a single sample in a study of STAT5B mutations in CD4+ large granular lymphocyte leukemia. Measured with immunoSEQ multiplex PCR; TCRdb has only the in-frame clones, and not every one. The sample includes about 21,000 clones, around 70% of them seen just once. Sequenced material: CD4+ T cells from blood buffy coats. These receptors were collected from a human donor in good health. The conserved cysteine and the conserved F or W are not part of the CDR3 here. Only part of the rows carry a size: once, few, many, or a class if the clone is expanded.

len | j_gene | abundance | v_gene | CDR3aa
10 | TRBJ2-2 | - | TRBV10-1 | ASSLKTGELF
13 | TRBJ1-3 | - | TRBV2 | ASSEARGQGNTIY
11 | TRBJ2-7 | - | TRBV7-8 | ASSLVEGAEQY
15 | TRBJ2-3 | - | TRBV19 | ASSMSGTSGMTDTQY
11 | TRBJ2-5 | - | TRBV28 | ASRKGVIETQY
13 | TRBJ1-4 | - | TRBV19 | ASSPTGASNEKLF
10 | TRBJ2-1 | few | TRBV28 | ASTIRDNEQF
12 | TRBJ2-3 | - | TRBV6-4 | ASSDQDSTDTQY
11 | TRBJ2-1 | - | TRBV14 | ASSQDKKGSKF
13 | TRBJ2-1 | - | TRBV10-2 | ASSPTSVTYNEQF
12 | TRBJ1-5 | - | TRBV5-1 | ASSQTGGGQPQH
13 | TRBJ2-3 | - | TRBV5-1 | ASSQQGGGADTQY
14 | TRBJ2-3 | few | TRBV5-6 | ASSSKLAGDGDTQY
11 | TRBJ1-2 | once | TRBV5-5 | ASSLVGGSGYT
10 | TRBJ2-5 | - | TRBV11-3 | ASTAGEETQY
10 | TRBJ2-4 | - | TRBV7-2 | ASSSTQNIQY
11 | TRBJ2-3 | - | TRBV7-2 | ASSLAARDTQY
14 | TRBJ2-3 | once | TRBV5-8 | ASSLGATGSADTQY
13 | TRBJ2-7 | - | TRBV27 | ASYQPGQPSYEQY
12 | TRBJ2-4 | - | TRBV19 | ASSIGSQENIQY
12 | TRBJ2-1 | - | TRBV28 | ASSLSREYNEQF
12 | TRBJ2-1 | - | TRBV4-3 | ASRQTGVYNEQF
13 | TRBJ2-3 | - | TRBV5-1 | ASSLAGERTDTQY
12 | TRBJ2-7 | - | TRBV6-5 | ASSYGGSGSEQY
15 | TRBJ2-1 | once | TRBV5-4 | ASSLSTSGGAYGEQF
11 | TRBJ2-5 | - | TRBV5-4 | ASSLITQETQY
12 | TRBJ1-1 | few | TRBV29-1 | SAHPAGMDTEAF
14 | TRBJ1-2 | - | TRBV5-4 | ASSIPGQGSNYGYT
12 | TRBJ2-4 | - | TRBV2 | ASSGASGVNIQY
10 | TRBJ1-1 | few | TRBV10-1 | ASSERNTEAF
14 | TRBJ2-5 | - | TRBV9 | ASSVDGGTVQETQY
10 | TRBJ1-5 | once | TRBV19 | ASGVSGGPQH
12 | TRBJ2-7 | few | TRBV9 | ASGRTSGGYEQY
14 | TRBJ2-4 | - | TRBV19 | ASSIGGQGVQNIQY
13 | TRBJ2-3 | - | TRBV9 | ASSLNDRAPDTQY
12 | TRBJ2-3 | - | TRBV6-5 | ASTPASGGNTQY
11 | TRBJ2-6 | - | TRBV29-1 | SVHSSGANVLT
10 | TRBJ1-5 | - | TRBV27 | ASSLWGQPQH
15 | TRBJ2-7 | few | TRBV21-1 | ASSKPPRSHGTYEQY
11 | TRBJ2-1 | few | TRBV10-3 | AITGQGDTEQF
16 | TRBJ2-3 | - | TRBV5-4 | ASSLGGLAGGGTDTQY
11 | TRBJ2-7 | - | TRBV11-2 | ASTDRALYEQY
14 | TRBJ1-1 | - | TRBV28 | ASSEAAVVGNTEAF
13 | TRBJ1-2 | few | TRBV2 | ASSETVQGQGGYT
13 | TRBJ2-3 | - | TRBV7-2 | ASSPGQGSTDTQY